Detailed here is one T cell receptor beta chain. The antigen remains unidentified. The data derive from a study of cytomegalovirus exposure and HLA in healthy donors. Study-level points and caveats: An analysis that was carried out later associated about 17,000 TCR beta sequences with HLA alleles at 0.05 false discovery rate. Data from an earlier analysis indicated that most TCR beta V segments were productive either about 87% or about 30% of the time.

The CDR3 runs 17 residues. The germline V gene has CDR1 LGHNA and CDR2 YNFKEQ. The J segment lost 3 bases and the V segment lost 0 bases, leaving 4 bases of the junction unmatched. Samples came from healthy bone marrow donors. The primer mix had 60 Vbeta and 13 Jbeta primers. Generated by immunoSEQ multiplex PCR, the TCRdb table keeps only in-frame clones and is missing some. The data hold about 80,000 clones, with 62% observed a single time. Sequencing used PBMCs. The clonotype comes from a male donor in good health and CMV-seropositive. The V call is TRBV4-2, the J call TRBJ2-3; 12 nucleotides align to TRBD2. As DNA, the CDR3 is TGTGCCAGCAGCCAAGAAACTAGCGGGAGGCGAACAGATACGCAGTATTTT. Its translation is CASSQETSGRRTDTQYF.